This entry features one TCR beta chain sequence. The target antigen is unknown. The CDR3 is 14 amino acids. V lost 3 bases to trimming and J lost 5 bases; unmatched junction nucleotides: 5. CDR1 is SGDLS and CDR2 is YYNGEE in the germline V gene. This entry comes from a study of T cells after yellow fever vaccination. Study-level findings and limits: Some clonotypes, a small share, were shared between CD4 and CD8 compartments. Subsequent booster samples again held most clones from primary vaccination (96% CD4, about 90% CD8).

TCR cDNA, made by 5'RACE template switching, carried an added universal primer site and UMIs. TCRdb recomputed calls from the 5' RACE reads with MiXCR, one row per CDR3 protein. The sample has around 310,000 distinct CDR3 sequences; roughly 4.3% are singletons. This chain links TRBV9 with TRBJ2-5; 9 positions agree with TRBD2. The material sequenced was PBMCs, taken 15 days after the yellow fever booster vaccination. This sequence was found in a man aged 18 to 29 who received the YFV17D yellow fever vaccine. As DNA, the CDR3 is TGTGCCAGCAGCGGCGGGGGGGTGGCCGAGACCCAGTACTTC. Protein product: CASSGGGVAETQYF.